The next 27 T cell receptor beta chains were all read from a single sample in a study of blood T cell repertoires in COVID-19. Here immunoSEQ multiplex PCR was the method, and the copy in TCRdb shows in-frame clones only, minus some. The sample yields 200,000 to 250,000 clones, roughly 90% seen once. The sequenced material came from peripheral blood. The source of these receptors is a woman between 55 and 75 years old with acute or convalescent COVID-19.

The CDR3 DNA follows: TGTGCCAGCAGCTTAGGGCTAGCGGGAGTTGACGAGCAGTTCTTC. Protein product: CASSLGLAGVDEQFF. The chain links TRBV7-9 to TRBJ2-1, with TRBD2 matching over 10 bases. The CDR3 covers 15 residues. Per the germline V gene, CDR1 is SEHNR and CDR2 is FQNEAQ (reference sequence). Trimming took 1 base from V and 10 from J; bases not matched to a gene: 7.

The V call is TRBV19, the J call TRBJ1-2; D possibly corresponds to TRBD1 (5 bases). Germline-derived CDR1 and CDR2 are LNHDA and SQIVND (reference sequence). The V end lost 7 bases, the J end lost 4 bases, and 16 bases lay between the germline ends. There are 14 residues in the CDR3. For the CDR3, the DNA is TGTGCCAGTAAAGGGGCAGGGATCGGCTATGGCTACACCTTC. Protein sequence: CASKGAGIGYGYTF. Full variable domain (missing parts from reference TRBV19 and TRBJ1-2): DGGITQSPKYLFRKEGQNVTLSCEQNLNHDAMYWYRQDPGQGLRLIYYSQIVNDFQKGDIAEGYSVSREKKESFPLTVTSAQKNPTAFYLCASKGAGIGYGYTFGSGTRLTVV.

This clone was observed a few times. The chain couples TRBV7-9 to TRBJ2-2, with D possibly being TRBD1 (5 bases). The V and J ends lost 5 bases and 1 base respectively, with 8 bases between them. The CDR3 runs 14 residues. Germline CDR1 reads SEHNR; CDR2 reads FQNEAQ (reference sequence). This CDR3 reads CASSVDRNTGELFF. The CDR3 DNA is TGTGCCAGCAGCGTAGACAGGAACACCGGGGAGCTGTTTTTT.

V usage is TRBV7-2 and J usage is TRBJ2-1, with D tentatively TRBD1 (5 bases). The CDR3 contains 13 residues. V lost 4 bases, J lost 5 bases, and 9 bases lay in between. Germline CDR1 and CDR2: SGHTA and FQGNSA. CDR3 protein: CASSSQVNNEQFF. The CDR3 region has the DNA TGTGCCAGCAGCTCACAGGTCAACAATGAGCAGTTCTTC. The entire variable domain, with the rest obtained from reference TRBV7-2 and TRBJ2-1, is as follows: GAGVSQSPSNKVTEKGKDVELRCDPISGHTALYWYRQSLGQGLEFLIYFQGNSAPDKSGLPSDRFSAERTGGSVSTLTIQRTQQEDSAVYLCASSSQVNNEQFFGPGTRLTVL.

A note on this clone: The same CDR3 also results from other DNA sequences found in this sample. The rearrangement joins TRBV5-1 to TRBJ1-2; possibly TRBD1 for D (5 bases). CDR3 length: 13 amino acids. V was shortened by 0 bases and J by 4 bases, with 7 bases between the two germline ends. The germline CDR1 and CDR2 sequences are SGHRS and YFSETQ. In DNA form, the CDR3 reads TGCGCCAGCAGCTTGGCGGGGGGCTATGGCTACACCTTC. This translates into CASSLAGGYGYTF.

V usage is TRBV4-2 and J usage is TRBJ2-2; a possible D gene is TRBD2 (5 bases). V was cut by 4 bases and J by 0 bases, with 12 bases left in between. This CDR3 region has 16 residues. The germline gives CDR1 LGHNA, CDR2 YNFKEQ. CDR3 bases: TGTGCCAGCAGCCCACGCTCCGGGGCGAACACCGGGGAGCTGTTTTTT. Translating it yields CASSPRSGANTGELFF.

The chain recombines TRBV30 with TRBJ1-2, with D unclear. Trimming pared 6 bases from V and 4 bases from J, leaving 12 bases between. CDR3 size: 12 residues. Germline loops: CDR1 GTSNPN, CDR2 SVGIG (reference sequence). CDR3 amino acids: CACGWRVYGYTF. The CDR3 nucleotides are TGTGCCTGCGGATGGCGGGTCTATGGCTACACCTTC.

The chain is built from TRBV5-1 and TRBJ1-3; D unclear. Per the germline V gene, CDR1 is SGHRS and CDR2 is YFSETQ. With 4 bases removed from V and 2 bases from J, the gap between germline ends came to 10 bases. The CDR3 is 14 residues long. This chain's CDR3 is CASSTEVPGNTIYF. Written as DNA, the CDR3 is TGCGCCAGCAGCACTGAAGTCCCTGGAAACACCATATATTTT. The variable domain in full, with the rest retrieved from reference TRBV5-1 and TRBJ1-3, is KAGVTQTPRYLIKTRGQQVTLSCSPISGHRSVSWYQQTPGQGLQFLFEYFSETQRNKGNFPGRFSGRQFSNSRSEMNVSTLELGDSALYLCASSTEVPGNTIYFGEGSWLTVV.

The CDR3 reads CAISERQVSYNEQFF. The CDR3 bases are TGTGCCATCAGTGAGCGACAGGTTTCCTACAATGAGCAGTTCTTC. The chain combines TRBV10-3 with TRBJ2-1, with a possible D match to TRBD1 (6 bases). This CDR3 has 15 residues. V dropped 2 bases and J dropped 1 base, with 9 bases sitting between them. Germline CDR1 and CDR2: ENHRY and SYGVKD.

The chain has TRBV5-1 and TRBJ2-1; 8 bases match TRBD2. The J segment lost 9 bases and the V segment lost 4 bases, leaving 12 bases of the junction unmatched. The CDR3 has 15 residues. Germline V lookup: CDR1 SGHRS, CDR2 YFSETQ. The CDR3 region is CASSPEPGGPGEQFF. CDR3 in DNA: TGCGCCAGCAGCCCGGAACCGGGGGGGCCAGGTGAGCAGTTCTTC. Together with reference TRBV5-1 and TRBJ2-1, the CDR3 gives the full variable domain: KAGVTQTPRYLIKTRGQQVTLSCSPISGHRSVSWYQQTPGQGLQFLFEYFSETQRNKGNFPGRFSGRQFSNSRSEMNVSTLELGDSALYLCASSPEPGGPGEQFFGPGTRLTVL.

In this sample, this clone turned up many times. The DNA is left out, because the CDR3 cannot be placed on it with certainty; the CDR3 is given as TCRdb lists it. This chain links TRBV7-9 with TRBJ1-1; whether TRBD1, the table's D call, matches the DNA was not checked. The CDR3 spans 16 residues, counting both ends. Germline loops: CDR1 SEHNR, CDR2 FQNEAQ (reference sequence). The CDR3 loop is CASSFGQGSARSQTFF.

The V call is TRBV5-1, the J call TRBJ1-2, with a tentative D call TRBD1 (6 bases). With 4 bases removed from V and 6 bases from J, the gap between germline ends came to 10 bases. CDR1 is SGHRS and CDR2 is YFSETQ in the germline V gene. There are 12 residues in the CDR3. CDR3 DNA: TGCGCCAGCAGCCAACAGGGCAATGGCTACACCTTC. This gives the protein CASSQQGNGYTF. The variable domain in full, with the rest retrieved from reference TRBV5-1 and TRBJ1-2, is KAGVTQTPRYLIKTRGQQVTLSCSPISGHRSVSWYQQTPGQGLQFLFEYFSETQRNKGNFPGRFSGRQFSNSRSEMNVSTLELGDSALYLCASSQQGNGYTFGSGTRLTVV.

V gene TRBV10-1 combines with J gene TRBJ1-5, with D tentatively TRBD1 (5 bases). This CDR3 contains 13 residues. The germline V gene has CDR1 WNHNN and CDR2 SYGVQD (reference sequence). V lost 3 bases and J lost 3, with 6 bases in between. Here the CDR3 DNA reads TGCGCCAGCAGTGAACAGGTCAATCAGCCCCAGCATTTT. Its translation is CASSEQVNQPQHF.

This chain uses TRBV9 with TRBJ1-5, with 11 bases fitting TRBD1. V lost 0 bases and J lost 6; bases outside the gene matches: 2. The CDR3 sequence is 15 residues long. Germline V CDR1 and CDR2: SGDLS, YYNGEE. Here the CDR3 reads CASSVGTGGIQPQHF. The CDR3 coding sequence is TGTGCCAGCAGCGTAGGGACAGGGGGCATTCAGCCCCAGCATTTT. Full variable domain (missing parts from reference TRBV9 and TRBJ1-5): DSGVTQTPKHLITATGQRVTLRCSPRSGDLSVYWYQQSLDQGLQFLIQYYNGEERAKGNILERFSAQQFPDLHSELNLSSLELGDSALYFCASSVGTGGIQPQHFGDGTRLSIL.

This chain connects TRBV6-1 to TRBJ1-5; D might be TRBD1 (6 bases). The CDR3 runs to 16 residues. Germline CDR1 MNHNS, CDR2 SASEGT. Trimming cost V 4 bases and J 0 bases, with 13 bases left between them. CDR3 protein: CASSVWGGSSNQPQHF. The CDR3 bases are TGTGCCAGCAGTGTTTGGGGGGGCTCTAGCAATCAGCCCCAGCATTTT.

The chain has TRBV11-3 and TRBJ2-7, with 7 bases identical to TRBD1. V was pared by 6 bases and J by 0 bases, with 8 bases of the junction left unmatched. Germline CDR1 reads SGHNT; CDR2 reads YENEEA. The CDR3 has 15 residues. As DNA, the CDR3 is TGTGCCAGCAGTATAGGGGGCCAGAGCTCCTACGAGCAGTACTTC. Translated: CASSIGGQSSYEQYF.

The chain joins TRBV11-2 to TRBJ2-2; no clear D gene. The germline gives CDR1 SGHAT, CDR2 FQNNGV. V was pared by 3 bases and J by 2 bases, with 10 bases between. This CDR3 region has 15 residues. CDR3 nucleotides: TGTGCCAGCAGCTTTACGACGGGTAACACCGGGGAGCTGTTTTTT. Protein product: CASSFTTGNTGELFF.

The J gene is TRBJ2-1, the V gene TRBV27; possible D gene TRBD1, 5 bases. V was pared by 6 bases and J by 5 bases, with 14 bases between. Germline loops: CDR1 MNHEY, CDR2 SMNVEV (reference sequence). CDR3 length: 14 amino acids. CDR3 bases: TGTGCCAGCAGACCAGACAGAACTCACAATGAGCAGTTCTTC. Its protein product is CASRPDRTHNEQFF.

The chain carries TRBV5-1 and TRBJ1-1, with D possibly matching TRBD1 (5 bases). This CDR3 is built from 14 residues. Germline assignment: CDR1 SGHRS and CDR2 YFSETQ. V was shortened by 4 bases and J by 1 base, with 11 bases between the two germline ends. This CDR3 reads CASSRIQENTEAFF. The CDR3, as DNA: TGCGCCAGCAGCCGGATACAGGAGAACACTGAAGCTTTCTTT.

J is TRBJ1-5 and V is TRBV10-1, with 10 bases fitting TRBD1. V shed 7 bases and J 2 bases; nucleotides not matched to a gene: 11. The CDR3 has 17 amino acids. Germline V gene data show CDR1 as WNHNN and CDR2 as SYGVQD (reference sequence). The CDR3 protein is CASTVPRQGAGNQPQHF. CDR3 nucleotides: TGCGCCAGCACTGTACCGAGACAGGGGGCCGGCAATCAGCCCCAGCATTTT.

The chain joins TRBV15 to TRBJ2-7; 8 bases align to TRBD2. The CDR3 consists of 16 residues. The V segment lost 4 bases and the J segment 0 bases; nucleotides outside the gene matches: 8. The germline gives CDR1 LNHNV, CDR2 YYDKDF (reference sequence). CDR3 nucleotide sequence: TGTGCCACCAGCAAACTAGCGGCCCCGAGCTCCTACGAGCAGTACTTC. Translating it yields CATSKLAAPSSYEQYF.

The chain joins TRBV19 to TRBJ2-1, with 7 bases identical to TRBD2. V was pared by 1 base and J by 9 bases, with 6 bases of the junction left unmatched. CDR1 is LNHDA, CDR2 SQIVND, per germline (reference sequence). The CDR3 loop spans 14 amino acids. DNA of the CDR3: TGTGCCAGTAGTATAGGTTGGGGGGGAGCTGAGCAGTTCTTC. The encoded protein is CASSIGWGGAEQFF.

The V call is TRBV28, the J call TRBJ2-2, with a weak D call TRBD1 (6 bases). The CDR3 loop spans 16 amino acids. Germline loops: CDR1 MDHEN, CDR2 SYDVKM. Trimming removed 5 bases from V and 6 bases from J, with 19 bases in between. CDR3 DNA sequence: TGTGCCAGCAGTGACGGGACATTTGCCCCCTCCGGGGAGCTGTTTTTT. Translation gives CASSDGTFAPSGELFF.

The chain uses TRBV20-1 and TRBJ2-1; perhaps TRBD2 as D (5 bases). Germline values: CDR1 DFQATT, CDR2 SNEGSKA (reference sequence). The CDR3 has 11 amino acids. The V gene lost 3 bases and the J gene lost 11 bases, with 11 bases spanning the gap. As DNA, the CDR3 is TGCAGTGCTAGGGAAAGCGGTCAGCAGTTCTTC. Amino acids: CSARESGQQFF.

The chain carries TRBV2 and TRBJ2-1; tentatively, D is TRBD2 (6 bases). Between the trimmed V and J ends, which lost 10 bases and 6 bases, there was a span of 19 bases. Germline V CDR1 and CDR2: SNHLY, FYNNEI. There are 14 residues in the CDR3. CDR3 region: CATRDGLPSNEQFF. The CDR3 nucleotides are TGTGCCACCCGGGACGGACTACCTAGCAATGAGCAGTTCTTC.

The rearrangement uses TRBV19 and TRBJ1-5; 8 bases fit TRBD1. The trim removed 6 bases at V and 2 bases at J, leaving 6 bases unmatched. CDR3 size: 15 residues. The germline CDR1 and CDR2 sequences are LNHDA and SQIVND (reference sequence). The CDR3 loop reads CASRTGEGGNQPQHF. Written as DNA, the CDR3 is TGTGCCAGTAGGACAGGGGAGGGGGGCAATCAGCCCCAGCATTTT.

V usage is TRBV10-3 and J usage is TRBJ2-3; 7 nucleotides agree with TRBD2. CDR3 length equals 16 residues. The junction had 7 bases not matched to a gene; V was cut back by 2 bases and J by 2 bases. In germline, CDR1 is ENHRY, CDR2 SYGVKD. Here the CDR3 DNA reads TGTGCCATCAGTGAGCCGGAGGGGAGGGCCACAGATACGCAGTATTTT. It encodes CAISEPEGRATDTQYF.